This TCR beta chain was identified during a study of metastatic and nonmetastatic thyroid tumors. Study information: Comparison of repertoires was carried out across blood and tumor or nodule tissue from malignant and benign thyroid patients. General study results and limits: It was reported that TCR beta diversity was significantly higher in malignant thyroid tumors than benign nodules, in blood and tumor.

As originally analysed: Building a distant-metastasis classifier for papillary thyroid cancer drew on CDR3 differences across clinicopathological groups. TCRdb re-called the PCR reads through MiXCR. The V and J calls, along with clone size, are taken from TCRdb and not from the paper's own processing. The sample has some 54,000 clones, approximately 15% seen once. The V gene's germline CDR1 is LNHDA and CDR2 SQIVND (reference sequence). The CDR3 runs 17 residues. No patient had received any treatment before thyroid surgery. Details on this clone: Its cognate antigen is unknown. At one end, the junction sequence differs from germline, possibly due to a read error.

This chain connects TRBV19 to TRBJ2-7; 7 bases fit TRBD2. Sequenced material: blood. The receptor comes from a female donor with papillary thyroid cancer or a benign thyroid nodule (not recorded which). Some clones in this sample may be carry-over from other donors' samples. The CDR3 loop is CVSSKSGRDYFSYEQYF. The CDR3 DNA is TGTGTCAGTAGTAAATCGGGACGGGACTACTTCTCCTACGAGCAGTACTTC.